The clone carrying this T cell receptor (beta chain) was detected ten times or more. Its specificity is not known. MiXCR, applied by TCRdb to the RT-PCR reads, yields one record per CDR3 protein. The sample records more than 450,000 distinct CDR3 sequences, 6.5% to 8% being singletons. The source of the sample is a study of response to subunit inactivated influenza vaccine. Regarding the study as a whole: T cells newly recruited by each seasonal influenza vaccination are few, the authors suggested.

Sequencing used PBMCs from blood, obtained about 23 months after vaccination. This clonotype was sampled from a man between 50 and 69 years old who received an inactivated influenza vaccine.

The CDR3 DNA is TGTGCCAGCAGCCAAGATCGCCTAGCGGGATACGAGCAGTACTTC. Translating gives CASSQDRLAGYEQYF. The chain employs TRBV3-1 and TRBJ2-7; 9 bases agree with TRBD2. Germline V gives CDR1 LGHDT, CDR2 YNNKEL (reference sequence). J gave up 4 bases and V 0 bases, and 4 bases lay outside the gene matches. The CDR3 runs to 15 residues.